The entry below gives a single T cell receptor (beta chain) sequence along with its context. The sample is drawn from a study of T cell repertoires in aging, cancer and after chemotherapy. With 0 bases removed from V and 5 bases from J, the gap between germline ends came to 13 bases. This CDR3 has 14 amino acids. From germline, CDR1 is DFQATT and CDR2 SNEGSKA (reference sequence). Peripheral blood genomic DNA, not sorted cells or RNA, was the template. A mixed TRB-A/B primer pool amplified rearranged TRB by multiplex touch-down PCR. TCRdb analysed the multiplex PCR reads with MiXCR anew, one entry per CDR3 protein. The table shows about 2,400 distinct CDR3 sequences, with 28% occurring only once.

Sequencing used blood. V gene TRBV20-1 combines with J gene TRBJ2-5; possibly TRBD2 for D (7 bases). This receptor was obtained from a human donor with a solid tumor. The CDR3 here is CSARDARGGETQYF. For the CDR3, the DNA is TGCAGTGCTAGAGATGCGAGGGGGGGGGAGACCCAGTACTTC.